This entry is about one T cell receptor beta chain. Documented time point: after neoadjuvant nivolumab, at surgical resection. Blood cells were analyzed directly, without culture or expansion. Here immunoSEQ multiplex PCR was the method, and the copy in TCRdb shows in-frame clones only, minus some. The table includes over 13,000 clones, 75% detected once. This entry belongs to a study of neoadjuvant anti-PD-1 for oral cavity cancer. Losses at the gene ends were 6 bases for V and 4 bases for J; bases not matched to a gene: 6. The CDR3 is 14 amino acids. CDR1 and CDR2 from the germline V gene are MNHNY and SVGAGI (reference sequence).

This sequence originates from a person aged 35-79 years with oral cavity squamous cell carcinoma. This specimen consisted of PBMCs, obtained after nivolumab (anti-PD-1) treatment. The chain links TRBV6-6 to TRBJ1-5; TRBD1 matches 7 bases. The chain's CDR3 is CASRIGDRNQPQHF. The CDR3 DNA is TGTGCCAGCAGAATAGGGGACAGAAATCAGCCCCAGCATTTT.